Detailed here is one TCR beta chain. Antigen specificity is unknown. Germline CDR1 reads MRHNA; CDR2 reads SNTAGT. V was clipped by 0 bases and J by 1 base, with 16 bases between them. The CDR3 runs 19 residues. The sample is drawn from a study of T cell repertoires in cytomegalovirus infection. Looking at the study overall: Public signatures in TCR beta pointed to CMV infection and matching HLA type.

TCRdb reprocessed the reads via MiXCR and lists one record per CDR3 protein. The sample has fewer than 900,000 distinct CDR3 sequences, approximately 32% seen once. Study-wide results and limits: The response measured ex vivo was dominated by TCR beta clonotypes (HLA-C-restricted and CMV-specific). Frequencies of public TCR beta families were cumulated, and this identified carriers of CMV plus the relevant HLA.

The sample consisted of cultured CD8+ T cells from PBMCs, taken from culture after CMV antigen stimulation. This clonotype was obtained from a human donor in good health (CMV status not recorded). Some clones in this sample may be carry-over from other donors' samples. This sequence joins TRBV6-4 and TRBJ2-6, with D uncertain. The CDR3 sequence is CASSDSMVSDLSGANVLTF. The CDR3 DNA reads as TGTGCCAGCAGTGACTCGATGGTGTCAGATCTATCTGGGGCCAACGTCCTGACTTTC.